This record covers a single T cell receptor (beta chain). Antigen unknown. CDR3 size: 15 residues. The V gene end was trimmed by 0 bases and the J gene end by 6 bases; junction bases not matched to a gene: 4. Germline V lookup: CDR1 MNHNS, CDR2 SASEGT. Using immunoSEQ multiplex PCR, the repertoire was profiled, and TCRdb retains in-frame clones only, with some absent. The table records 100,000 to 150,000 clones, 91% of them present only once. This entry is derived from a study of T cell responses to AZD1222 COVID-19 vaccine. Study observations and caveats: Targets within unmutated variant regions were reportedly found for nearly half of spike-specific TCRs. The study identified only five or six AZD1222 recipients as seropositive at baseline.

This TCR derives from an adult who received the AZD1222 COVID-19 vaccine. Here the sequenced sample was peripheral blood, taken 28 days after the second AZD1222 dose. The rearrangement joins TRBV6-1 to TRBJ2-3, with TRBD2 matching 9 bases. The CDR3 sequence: CASSEAGTSWDTQYF. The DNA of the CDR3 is TGTGCCAGCAGTGAAGCTGGGACTAGCTGGGATACGCAGTATTTT.